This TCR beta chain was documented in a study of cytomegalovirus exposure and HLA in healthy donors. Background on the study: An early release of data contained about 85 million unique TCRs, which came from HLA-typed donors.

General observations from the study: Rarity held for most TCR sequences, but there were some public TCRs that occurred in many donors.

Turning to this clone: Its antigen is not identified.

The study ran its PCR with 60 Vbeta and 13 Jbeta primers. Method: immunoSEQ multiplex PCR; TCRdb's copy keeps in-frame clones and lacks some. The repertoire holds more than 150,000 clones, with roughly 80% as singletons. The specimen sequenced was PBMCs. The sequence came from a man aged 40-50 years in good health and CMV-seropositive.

In DNA, the CDR3 is TGCGCCAGCAGCTCTACGGGTACAGGGATCAGCACAGATACGCAGTATTTT. Translated, it gives CASSSTGTGISTDTQYF. The genes are TRBV5-1 and TRBJ2-3, with a possible D match to TRBD1 (6 bases). This CDR3 is built from 17 residues. CDR1 and CDR2 from the germline V gene are SGHRS and YFSETQ. The germline V and J ends were trimmed by 3 bases and 0 bases, with 17 bases remaining between them.